These T cell receptor beta chains were read from a single sample in a study of T cells in Graves' hyperthyroidism and ophthalmopathy. TCRdb fed the multiplex PCR reads into MiXCR, producing one record per CDR3 protein. The repertoire holds around 400,000 distinct CDR3 sequences, with around 25% as singletons. The sequenced sample was blood. The receptors were gathered from a man in his forties or fifties with Graves' hyperthyroidism. The CDR3 runs from the conserved cysteine through the conserved F or W. Each record gives: clone size, J gene, CDR3 length, V gene, D gene, CDR3 protein, CDR3 DNA. D genes are given only for firm matches. Some rows mark clone size as missing; the rest say once, few, many or name a class of expanded clone.

>.|TRBJ2-7|14|TRBV7-2|TRBD2
CASSLAAGDGEQYF
TGTGCCAGCAGCTTAGCGGCGGGGGACGGCGAGCAGTACTTC
>.|TRBJ2-7|15|TRBV29-1|.
CSVTPPDGSSYEQYF
TGCAGCGTTACACCCCCGGACGGGAGCTCCTACGAGCAGTACTTC
>.|TRBJ2-7|15|TRBV20-1|.
CSARDEKSRAYEQYF
TGCAGTGCTAGAGATGAGAAGAGTCGGGCCTACGAGCAGTACTTC
>few|TRBJ1-1|14|TRBV7-2|.
CASSSPVHHTEAFF
TGTGCCAGCAGCTCGCCGGTTCATCACACTGAAGCTTTCTTT
>.|TRBJ1-3|16|TRBV7-8|TRBD1
CASSPFSRGLGNTIYF
TGTGCCAGCAGCCCCTTTAGTAGGGGGCTGGGAAACACCATATATTTT
>few|TRBJ2-7|15|TRBV6-5|.
CASSYSLVSEREQYF
TGTGCCAGCAGTTACTCTCTAGTAAGCGAGCGCGAGCAGTACTTC
>.|TRBJ2-5|14|TRBV6-1|.
CASSEVSTGETQYF
TGTGCCAGCAGTGAAGTGTCGACCGGGGAGACCCAGTACTTC
>.|TRBJ1-1|14|TRBV7-9|.
CASSFLGTSTEAFF
TGTGCCAGCAGCTTCCTGGGGACTTCCACTGAAGCTTTCTTT
>few|TRBJ2-5|14|TRBV6-1|.
CASSEYGQGETQYF
TGTGCCAGCAGTGAATATGGCCAGGGGGAGACCCAGTACTTC
>few|TRBJ2-7|15|TRBV20-1|TRBD1
CSARDLTGGGDEQYF
TGCAGTGCTAGAGATCTAACAGGGGGAGGTGACGAGCAGTACTTC
>.|TRBJ2-3|16|TRBV5-1|TRBD1
CASSLEGQGATNTQYF
TGCGCCAGCAGCTTGGAGGGACAGGGGGCCACAAATACGCAGTATTTT
>.|TRBJ1-1|16|TRBV12-3/TRBV12-4|TRBD1
CASSHQQGAQLGVTFF
TGTGCCAGCAGCCACCAACAGGGGGCCCAATTGGGGGTAACTTTCTTT
>many|TRBJ2-1|17|TRBV6-1|TRBD2
CASSEDRGGRYYNEQFF
TGTGCCAGCAGTGAAGATCGGGGCGGGAGGTACTACAATGAGCAGTTCTTC
>.|TRBJ2-3|11|TRBV19|.
CASSIVDTQYF
TGTGCCAGTAGTATAGTAGATACGCAGTATTTT
>few|TRBJ2-5|15|TRBV7-9|TRBD1
CASTPVGQIQETQYF
TGTGCCAGCACCCCTGTGGGACAGATCCAAGAGACCCAGTACTTC
>.|TRBJ2-7|13|TRBV15|.
CATSKVVSYEQYF
TGTGCCACCAGCAAAGTCGTCTCCTACGAGCAGTACTTC
>many|TRBJ2-1|12|TRBV28|.
CASRAGENEQFF
TGTGCCAGCCGAGCAGGGGAGAATGAGCAGTTCTTC
>.|TRBJ2-7|15|TRBV19|TRBD2
CASSPPGLAGWEQYF
TGTGCCAGTAGCCCACCCGGGCTAGCGGGATGGGAGCAGTACTTC
>many|TRBJ2-7|16|TRBV5-1|TRBD2
CASSLAGAGERSEQYF
TGCGCCAGCAGCTTGGCCGGAGCGGGGGAGAGGAGCGAGCAGTACTTC
>many|TRBJ2-3|14|TRBV12-3/TRBV12-4|.
CASSWRAGADTQYF
TGTGCCAGCAGCTGGAGGGCCGGTGCAGATACGCAGTATTTT